This is a list of T cell receptor beta chains from one sample in a study of Ad26.COV2.S vaccination and SARS-CoV-2 variants. TCRdb keeps only in-frame clones here, not all; method: immunoSEQ multiplex PCR. The profile shows hundreds of thousands of clones, around nine tenths of them singletons. Sequenced material: peripheral blood, taken in a trial of Ad26.COV2.S vaccine versus placebo. Source of these receptors: a person between 18 and 59 years old who received the Ad26.COV2.S COVID-19 vaccine or a placebo. CDR3s include the opening cysteine and the closing phenylalanine or tryptophan. A D gene is named only where the DNA matches it firmly. A row's size may be missing; if present it is once, few, many or a size class.

clone_size j_call v_call d_call cdr3_nt cdr3_aa
- TRBJ2-7 TRBV3-1/TRBV3-2 - TGTGCCAGCAGCCAAGCCGGTACCTACGAGCAGTACTTC CASSQAGTYEQYF
- TRBJ1-4 TRBV14 - TGTGCCAGCAGCCAAGAAGGGCCCAATGAAAAACTGTTTTTT CASSQEGPNEKLFF
once TRBJ1-1 TRBV5-1 TRBD1 TGCGCCAGCAGCGGGGGACAGGGCCAGAATGAAGCTTTCTTT CASSGGQGQNEAFF
- TRBJ1-5 TRBV4-3 TRBD1 TGCGCCAGCAGCCAGGACAGGGCGGAACAGCCCCAGCATTTT CASSQDRAEQPQHF
- TRBJ2-3 TRBV18 TRBD1 TGTGCCAGCTCACACCGGACAGGGGGTAGCACAGATACGCAGTATTTT CASSHRTGGSTDTQYF
- TRBJ2-3 TRBV2 TRBD1 TGTGCCAGCCGACCGACAGGGGTCAGCACAGATACGCAGTATTTT CASRPTGVSTDTQYF
- TRBJ1-3 TRBV5-1 TRBD1 TGCGCCAGCAGCGGGACAGACGTTGGAAACACCATATATTTT CASSGTDVGNTIYF
few TRBJ1-3 TRBV4-2 - TGTGCCAGCAGCCTTATGGACTGGAACTCTGGAAACACCATATATTTT CASSLMDWNSGNTIYF
- TRBJ1-3 TRBV30 - TGTGCCTGGAGTTTGGTGTCCGGAAACACCATATATTTT CAWSLVSGNTIYF
- TRBJ2-3 TRBV9 - TGTGCCAGCAGCGTATCTACAGATACGCAGTATTTT CASSVSTDTQYF
- TRBJ1-6 TRBV25-1 - TGTGCCAGCAGTGAAGGGGTCGGGGGTTCCTCCTATTCACCCCTCCACTTT CASSEGVGGSSYSPLHF
once TRBJ1-1 TRBV29-1 - TGCAGCGTTGAAGGTCGGGTCGCGAACACTGAAGCTTTCTTT CSVEGRVANTEAFF
- TRBJ1-6 TRBV5-6 TRBD1 TGTGCCAGCAGCCGGGGACAGAATAATTCACCCCTCCACTTT CASSRGQNNSPLHF
- TRBJ1-1 TRBV5-1 TRBD1 TGCGCCAGCAGCTCCGACAGGGGGCAAACTGAAGCTTTCTTT CASSSDRGQTEAFF
- TRBJ1-2 TRBV5-1 - TGCGCCAGCAGCTTGGATTCCAGGGATTATGGCTACACCTTC CASSLDSRDYGYTF
- TRBJ2-7 TRBV6-5 TRBD1 TGTGCCAGCTCTGCGGACAGGCTTTCCTACGAGCAGTACTTC CASSADRLSYEQYF
- TRBJ2-1 TRBV12-3/TRBV12-4 - TGTGCCAGCACCGCCTGGGGGAGCGATGAGCAGTTCTTC CASTAWGSDEQFF
- TRBJ2-5 TRBV6-2/TRBV6-3 - TGTGCCAGCAGTTACTCGAGGTCCCAAGAGACCCAGTACTTC CASSYSRSQETQYF
- TRBJ1-2 TRBV5-1 - TGCGCCAGCAGCTTGGATGCGAACAGGGCTAACTATGGCTACACCTTC CASSLDANRANYGYTF
- TRBJ2-7 TRBV5-8 TRBD2 TGTGCCAGCAGCCCGCCGGGGAGGGGCGAGCAGTACTTC CASSPPGRGEQYF
few TRBJ1-5 TRBV18 - TGTGCCAGCTCACCCCGGGGGGGAGACGATCAGCCCCAGCATTTT CASSPRGGDDQPQHF
once TRBJ2-7 TRBV9 - TGTGCCAGCAGCGTAGCTACAGGCTACGAGCAGTACTTC CASSVATGYEQYF